The 10 T cell receptor beta chains in this list originate from one sample, sequenced in a study of memory CD8 T cells in hepatitis C reinfection. Sample time point: pre-reinfection, 55 to 20 weeks before reinfection detection. No in vitro expansion preceded TCR sequencing of the sorted cells. Repertoires were generated with immunoSEQ multiplex PCR, while TCRdb's copy carries only in-frame clones and drops some. Here the sample spans 50,000 or so clones, over 85% being singletons. What was sequenced was naive CD8+ T cells sorted from blood. The source is a man aged 18 to 29 with hepatitis C virus infection.

This clone was observed a few times. In DNA form, the CDR3 reads TGTGCCATCGCAGACACCGGCTCAAGTGAAGCTTTCTTT. It codes for CAIADTGSSEAFF. The rearrangement links TRBV10-3 to TRBJ1-1; D unresolved. This CDR3 region has 13 residues. V shed 8 bases and J shed 7 bases, with 17 bases lying between them. Germline values: CDR1 ENHRY, CDR2 SYGVKD.

A single count supports this clone. This CDR3 is also generated by other DNA sequences in the sample. The V gene is TRBV27, the J gene TRBJ1-2; 8 positions agree with TRBD1. CDR1 and CDR2 from the germline V gene are MNHEY and SMNVEV (reference sequence). This CDR3 contains 15 residues. V lost 6 bases, J lost 1 base, and 7 bases stayed unmatched. The CDR3: CASSPGTGVNYGYTF. The DNA for the CDR3 is TGTGCCAGCAGCCCCGGGACAGGCGTTAACTATGGCTACACCTTC.

V is TRBV29-1 and J is TRBJ2-1; D gene uncertain. This CDR3 is 15 amino acids long. Trimming took 3 bases from V and 0 from J, leaving 12 bases between them. From germline, CDR1 is SQVTM and CDR2 ANQGSEA. Here the CDR3 reads CSVEAAWSSYNEQFF. In DNA form, the CDR3 reads TGCAGCGTTGAGGCAGCTTGGAGCTCCTACAATGAGCAGTTCTTC.

The chain combines TRBV14 with TRBJ2-7, with 10 bases aligning to TRBD2. The CDR3 has 14 amino acids. The V and J ends lost 5 bases and 4 bases, in that order; junction bases with no gene match: 5. Germline loops: CDR1 SGHDN, CDR2 FVKESK. In DNA form, the CDR3 reads TGTGCCAGCAGCTGGACTAGCGGAGGATACGAGCAGTACTTC. It specifies CASSWTSGGYEQYF.

The chain joins TRBV19 to TRBJ1-2; 8 bases align to TRBD1. This CDR3 comprises 15 residues. CDR1 LNHDA and CDR2 SQIVND come from the germline V gene (reference sequence). The junction had 9 bases not matched to a gene; V was cut back by 5 bases and J by 4 bases. In DNA, the CDR3 is TGTGCCAGTAGTCCCGGACAGGGATCGGGCTATGGCTACACCTTC. This gives the protein CASSPGQGSGYGYTF. The whole variable domain, remainder taken from reference TRBV19 and TRBJ1-2, is DGGITQSPKYLFRKEGQNVTLSCEQNLNHDAMYWYRQDPGQGLRLIYYSQIVNDFQKGDIAEGYSVSREKKESFPLTVTSAQKNPTAFYLCASSPGQGSGYGYTFGSGTRLTVV.

The chain has TRBV6-6 and TRBJ2-2; no clear D gene. The CDR3 is 15 residues long. Germline V gene sequence: CDR1 MNHNY, CDR2 SVGAGI (reference sequence). V was trimmed by 2 bases and J by 0 bases, leaving 7 bases between them. The CDR3 DNA is TGTGCCAGCAGTTACAACTTCGCGAACACCGGGGAGCTGTTTTTT. It encodes CASSYNFANTGELFF.

This clone occurred a few times. The gene calls are TRBV6-6 and TRBJ1-5; D remains unclear. The CDR3 is 11 amino acids. Per germline, CDR1 MNHNY and CDR2 SVGAGI (reference sequence). With 5 bases removed from V and 10 bases from J, the gap between germline ends came to 9 bases. The CDR3 loop reads CASSEHYPQHF. The CDR3, as DNA: TGTGCCAGCAGTGAACACTATCCCCAGCATTTT.

V usage is TRBV5-3 and J usage is TRBJ1-1; D remains unclear. TRBV5-3 carries the ORF label, with uncertain function. Trimming took off 2 bases at V and 1 base at J, with 18 bases between the two ends. The CDR3 has 17 amino acids. The CDR3 spells CARSFLPLGRQNTEAFF. The CDR3 nucleotides are TGTGCCAGAAGCTTCCTCCCACTAGGACGGCAGAACACTGAAGCTTTCTTT.

V gene TRBV6-5 combines with J gene TRBJ1-2, with unresolved D. Per the germline V gene, CDR1 is MNHEY and CDR2 is SVGAGI. This CDR3 is built from 14 residues. Trimming cost V 2 bases and J 7 bases, with 14 bases left between them. The CDR3 loop is CASSYGPRFSGYTF. The CDR3 bases are TGTGCCAGCAGTTACGGGCCAAGGTTCTCTGGCTACACCTTC.

The chain employs TRBV4-1 and TRBJ2-5; D unresolved. The V gene lost 1 base and the J gene lost 1 base, with 7 bases spanning the gap. The CDR3 covers 14 residues. Looked up from germline, CDR1 is MGHRA and CDR2 is YSYEKL. As DNA, the CDR3 is TGCGCCAGCAGCCAAGGAACGGGCCAAGAGACCCAGTACTTC. Translated, it gives CASSQGTGQETQYF.